This T cell receptor (beta chain) was recovered during a study of cytomegalovirus exposure and HLA in healthy donors (dated by TCRdb to about 2017). With regard to the full study: An earlier analysis of roughly 570 of the donors reported approximately 300 Gb of sequence data and 100 million to 120 million unique TCR beta sequences obtained from about 200 million T cells. An early release that covered fewer than 750 HLA-typed donors contained about 300 gigabases of sequencing data and approximately 85 million unique TCR sequences. The genetic ancestry cluster associated with self-reported Caucasian donors included over 65% of the 350 to 500 genotyped donors. The study aimed to test whether cataloging public T cell receptors could reveal signatures of past pathogen exposure. The T cell repertoires of several hundred subjects were profiled by immunosequencing and related to cytomegalovirus serostatus. A separate validation cohort of 100 to 150 different subjects was used in addition to the 666-subject first cohort. The study combined high-throughput TCR immunosequencing, statistical association of individual TCRs with disease status, and machine learning to predict cytomegalovirus infection status. A later analysis re-analyzed previously published TCR beta repertoires from approximately 670 donors and added high-resolution HLA genotyping to study TCR occurrence patterns. In the later analysis, no new phenotypic data were used to find candidate immune exposures; instead, reliance was placed on TCR beta sequences and their occurrence across donors. In an earlier analysis of 587 of the donors, high-throughput TCR beta sequencing was used to judge whether each TCR beta V gene segment behaved as functional or pseudogenic. Donor age, sex, ethnicity and CMV serostatus were collected together with the repertoire data. Genome-wide SNP genotypes for about 65% of the roughly 700 donors were used in a later genetic analysis, which treated that subset as a discovery cohort. All discovery cohort repertoires had been generated using a single sequencing platform. Class I and class II HLA loci were covered by the typing at four-digit resolution. The number of typed donors differed by locus: roughly 629-640 for A, B, C, DRB1 and DQB1; 522 for DQA1; 606 for DPA1; and about 450 for DPB1. Four to six DR-DQ haplotypes were handled as single units for association and clustering because linkage in the cohort was strong. Among a few hundred genotyped donors of the cohort, an average of around 240,000 unique TCR beta nucleotide sequences were sequenced per donor, about a sixth of them non-productive. The study at large found these results: In both the original and validation cohorts, the classifier was reported to diagnose cytomegalovirus status with high specificity and sensitivity. The study gave a list of 150 to 200 TCR beta chains associated with cytomegalovirus. A further reported finding was that TCR beta sequences accurately predicted the HLA-A and HLA-B alleles for most subjects in the first cohort. Several of the top co-occurrence clusters appeared to be linked to parvovirus B19, influenza, CMV and Epstein-Barr virus, according to a later analysis. Most TCR sequences were seen in very few donors, while some public TCRs were found in many individuals. Broadly in line with IMGT annotations, most TCR beta V segments showed up in productive rearrangements about 90% or about 30% of the time in an earlier analysis of about 500 of the donors. In a later analysis, HLA-associated TCR beta chains were found to be more clonally expanded and to have lower generation probabilities than equally common non-associated chains. Immune exposure information for the cohort was limited to CMV serostatus. When HLA alleles, especially DR and DQ, strongly co-occurred, TCR associations were difficult to assign to individual alleles. According to a later analysis, most CMV-associated TCR beta chains appeared to be HLA-restricted, and the HLA associations seemed to be driven largely by CMV exposure. Because counts were too low, roughly 17 rarely observed V segments, including chromosome 9 orphons, were left out of the earlier analysis of several hundred of the donors. The 87-base-pair reads could not distinguish some IMGT-functional V segments, including TRBV6-2 and TRBV6-3, so those segments were excluded. This cohort had only TCR beta chains sequenced, and the lack of alpha or paired-chain data limited which features could be detected. Three of the identified cytomegalovirus-associated TCR beta chains were confirmed in vitro to be specific for cytomegalovirus antigens. The authors suggested that the approach could potentially be generalized to other disease states and immunological phenotypes. Roughly uniform sequencing depth across donors was assumed in presence/absence analyses, although this assumption may not hold. Linkage disequilibrium might explain the correlated functional status among segregating V segments, but an unknown experimental factor could not be excluded. In a later analysis, the rate of TCR association differed among HLA loci, with DRB1 alleles having the most associated TCRs and HLA-C alleles having the fewest. Compared with the approximately 670-donor mean, donors in an Asian-associated ancestry cluster had fewer N-insertions in productive TCRs, according to a later genetic analysis. In a later genetic analysis, a missense DCLRE1C variant was associated with V-gene and J-gene trimming of TCR beta chains, and the association was replicated in an independent cohort. HLA typing was unavailable for some donors at each locus, so association tests used only the typed subset. In a later analysis, some 18,000 TCR beta sequences were associated with specific HLA alleles at a false discovery rate of 0.05. A cluster of highly shared sequence variants was judged likely to be a technical artifact of the sequencing pipeline.

The cohort consisted of 600 to 700 healthy bone marrow donors. Cohort members were all nominally healthy when sampled, although unrecorded immune exposures were likely present. The donor was CMV seronegative and was included in the group of about 400 seronegative cohort members. Each donor provided a peripheral blood sample, and peripheral blood mononuclear cells were used for TCR beta sequencing. The Qiagen DNeasy Blood Extraction Kit was used to extract genomic DNA from the blood cell samples. Remarks on this clone: No cognate antigen has been identified for it. Per-base quality was not reported, and no clone a single base away is much larger than it.

Taken from cysteine to phenylalanine, the CDR3 has 16 residues. Only the CDR3 region is kept as DNA, spanning 48 bases read in frame from base 1. In the germline V gene (reference sequence), CDR1 corresponds to MNHEY and CDR2 to SMNVEV. V is pruned by 6 bases and J by 5 bases, leaving 11 bases of the junction without a gene match. Libraries were built with the immunoSEQ multiplex PCR assay. A mixture of 60 forward primers for TCR Vbeta segments and 13 reverse primers for TCR Jbeta segments was used in the multiplex PCR. The CDR3 region of rearranged TCR beta genes was amplified from genomic DNA with a multiplex PCR assay. The Illumina HiSeq System was used to sequence the amplified TCR beta libraries as 87-base-pair reads. On the authors' methods: A later analysis tallied about 77 million unique TCR beta chains across the 660 or so repertoires, and about 12 million of those chains were shared by two or more donors. A nearest-neighbor algorithm error-corrected the raw reads and collapsed the reads into unique sequences, merging closely related sequences to remove PCR and sequencing errors. Alignment of CDR3 sequences to IMGT reference sequences was used to assign V, D and J gene segments. For a sequence to be retained, a match of at least six nucleotides was required to both a V gene segment and a J gene segment. Rearrangements were classified as productive when the CDR3 lacked stop codons and remained in frame with V and J, and all other rearrangements were classified as non-productive. CDR3 was defined by IMGT convention, running from the second conserved V-encoded cysteine to the conserved J-encoded phenylalanine. In an earlier analysis of 550 to 650 of the donors, sequences lacking an unambiguous match to a single V gene segment were excluded. An earlier analysis of 587 of the donors classified V segments as functional when productive rearrangements were above 56.7% and as segregating when the standard deviation between donors was above 5%. A statistical classification framework was developed to diagnose cytomegalovirus status using the catalog of TCR beta chain sequences. V and J gene assignment, in a later analysis, came from comparing TCR nucleotide sequences with IMGT/GENE-DB human TR gene sequences. A later analysis assigned CDR3 sequences and most-parsimonious VDJ recombination scenarios with the TCRdist pipeline. In a later analysis, each TCR beta chain was defined by its CDR3 amino acid sequence together with its V-gene family, and reads without a unique V-gene family were excluded. As a way to deal with suspected cross-contamination and a sequencing artifact, a later analysis dropped over 550 nucleotide sequences that were highly shared and had low generation probability. For each public chain, a later analysis derived a clonal expansion index from normalized ranks of inferred template counts within each repertoire. A later analysis computed generation probabilities with a VDJ recombination model fitted to out-of-frame rearrangements, and checked the results against IGoR. Hypergeometric tests were used in a later analysis to score TCR-TCR, TCR-HLA and TCR-CMV co-occurrence, with a repertoire-size bias correction applied to the TCR pairs. In a later analysis, false discovery rates were estimated by permuting HLA or CMV assignments 20 times. In a later analysis, co-occurring TCRs were grouped with DBSCAN, and TCRdist sequence similarity was added when clustering was performed within HLA-allele-positive subsets. Co-occurrence clustering excluded repertoires with fewer than 30,000 or more than 120,000 public chains, plus five with anomalous nucleotide sharing. In its TCRdb copy, this immuneACCESS table keeps in-frame sequences only and misses some clones. Where compared with another copy, unresolved V genes explain less than half of these, and the others have no known cause. V, J and clone size were drawn from that table, and D and trimming were deduced from the DNA. Present in this sample are some 120,000 clones, 80% of which were seen just once. The biggest ten clones account for approximately 1.2% of the sample.

Sample: PBMCs. The chain couples TRBV27 to TRBJ2-7; TRBD2 matches 12 bases in the middle. This clonotype was obtained from a female donor in good health and CMV-seronegative. CDR3 sequence: CASSRQGTSGRNEQYF. The bases are TGTGCCAGCAGCCGACAGGGCACTAGCGGGAGGAACGAGCAGTACTTC.